A single sample gave rise to the 32 T cell receptor beta chains below, sequenced in a study of neurological immune-mediated disorders. From the 5' RACE reads, TCRdb called clonotypes with MiXCR, one entry per CDR3 protein. Here the sample spans approximately 43,000 distinct CDR3 sequences, 2.5% being singletons. The sample was PBMCs. These receptors all stem from a young man with multiple sclerosis.

This clonotype was counted ten times or more. This chain joins TRBV7-3 and TRBJ1-1; unclear D gene. With 2 bases removed from V and 4 bases from J, the gap between germline ends came to 11 bases. CDR3 length: 14 residues. Germline CDR1 reads SGHTA; CDR2 reads FQGTGA. CDR3 DNA: TGTGCCAGCAGCTTAGATGGGGTTATCACTGAAGCTTTCTTT. As protein: CASSLDGVITEAFF.

This clonotype was detected ten times or more. The chain is built from TRBV20-1 and TRBJ2-1, with TRBD2 matching 9 bases. The length of the CDR3 is 19 residues. Trimming at V came to 6 bases and at J to 4 bases, leaving 22 bases not matched to a gene. CDR1 DFQATT and CDR2 SNEGSKA come from the germline V gene (reference sequence). CDR3 sequence reads: CSAPRLSGRRKGIYNEQFF. CDR3 DNA sequence: TGCAGTGCCCCCCGACTAAGCGGGAGGCGGAAAGGGATTTACAATGAGCAGTTCTTC.

The table lists this clonotype with many counts. This rearrangement joins TRBV28 to TRBJ2-5, with a weak D call TRBD2 (6 bases). Trimming took 8 bases from V and 4 from J, leaving 14 bases between them. The germline CDR1 and CDR2 sequences are MDHEN and SYDVKM. This CDR3 spans 13 amino acids. This CDR3 reads CASGSRRAETQYF. The CDR3 nucleotides are TGTGCCAGCGGCTCCAGGAGGGCAGAGACCCAGTACTTC.

This clonotype was seen ten or more times. The J gene is TRBJ2-7, the V gene TRBV7-2, with D unclear. There are 18 residues in the CDR3. Germline V gives CDR1 SGHTA, CDR2 FQGNSA. The V and J ends lost 1 base and 3 bases respectively, with 22 bases between them. CDR3: CASSLEVGLGVNRYEQYF. CDR3 DNA sequence: TGTGCCAGCAGCTTAGAGGTTGGGCTAGGCGTAAATCGCTACGAGCAGTACTTC. Looking up the rest from reference TRBV7-2 and TRBJ2-7 gives the full variable domain: GAGVSQSPSNKVTEKGKDVELRCDPISGHTALYWYRQSLGQGLEFLIYFQGNSAPDKSGLPSDRFSAERTGGSVSTLTIQRTQQEDSAVYLCASSLEVGLGVNRYEQYFGPGTRLTVT.

This clonotype was recorded at least ten times. This chain uses TRBV28 with TRBJ2-6; 7 nucleotides match TRBD1. The CDR3 has 17 amino acids. Losses at the gene ends were 2 bases for V and 2 bases for J; bases not matched to a gene: 6. Germline V gives CDR1 MDHEN, CDR2 SYDVKM. CDR3: CASSLRQGVAGANVLTF. DNA of the CDR3: TGTGCCAGCAGTTTACGCCAGGGGGTAGCTGGGGCCAACGTCCTGACTTTC.

This clonotype was found many times. The gene calls are TRBV24-1 and TRBJ2-2, with D possibly TRBD1 on 6 matching bases. Germline V gene lookup returns CDR1 KGHDR and CDR2 SFDVKD. The CDR3 extends over 14 amino acids. The germline V and J ends were trimmed by 4 bases and 7 bases, with 12 bases remaining between them. CDR3 nucleotides: TGTGCCACCAGTGACAGGGGCTTTGGCGGGGAGCTGTTTTTT. Protein: CATSDRGFGGELFF.

Ten or more counts support this clonotype. V and J are TRBV15 and TRBJ2-2; TRBD1 matches 8 bases. Germline-derived CDR1 and CDR2 are LNHNV and YYDKDF (reference sequence). The V gene end was trimmed by 2 bases and the J gene end by 6 bases; junction bases not matched to a gene: 8. This CDR3 is built from 16 residues. CDR3 sequence reads: CATSRSQGASAGELFF. Here the CDR3 DNA reads TGTGCCACCAGCAGATCGCAGGGGGCAAGTGCCGGGGAGCTGTTTTTT.

This clonotype was detected many times. The chain joins TRBV11-2 to TRBJ2-7, with 10 bases matching TRBD2. Trimming at V came to 0 bases and at J to 10 bases, leaving 6 bases not matched to a gene. This CDR3 comprises 14 residues. Germline V gene data show CDR1 as SGHAT and CDR2 as FQNNGV. In nucleotides, the CDR3 is TGTGCCAGCAGCTTAGATCCGGGACTAGCGAGACAGTACTTC. Its translation is CASSLDPGLARQYF.

A few counts support this clonotype. V is TRBV15 and J is TRBJ2-7; D possibly corresponds to TRBD1 (6 bases). This CDR3 contains 12 residues. The V and J ends lost 6 bases and 7 bases respectively, with 13 bases between them. Germline V CDR1 and CDR2: LNHNV, YYDKDF (reference sequence). CDR3 residues: CATSMGAREQYF. CDR3 nucleotide sequence: TGTGCCACCAGTATGGGGGCGCGAGAGCAGTACTTC. Complete variable domain (other parts from reference TRBV15 and TRBJ2-7): DAMVIQNPRYQVTQFGKPVTLSCSQTLNHNVMYWYQQKSSQAPKLLFHYYDKDFNNEADTPDNFQSRRPNTSFCFLDIRSPGLGDTAMYLCATSMGAREQYFGPGTRLTVT.

The V and J genes are TRBV6-4 and TRBJ2-1; 7 nucleotides align to TRBD2. Germline V gene data show CDR1 as MRHNA and CDR2 as SNTAGT. The CDR3 spans 15 residues. V trimming: 2 bases; J trimming: 1 base; junction bases outside the gene matches: 2. DNA of the CDR3: TGTGCCAGCAGTGACGGGGGGGGGTCCTACAATGAGCAGTTCTTC. Encoded protein: CASSDGGGSYNEQFF.

Ten or more counts support this clonotype. The chain combines TRBV19 with TRBJ1-5, with 11 positions matching TRBD1. The germline V gene encodes CDR1 LNHDA and CDR2 SQIVND (reference sequence). The CDR3 loop spans 15 amino acids. The V segment lost 4 bases and the J segment 6 bases; nucleotides outside the gene matches: 5. CDR3 protein: CASSRADRGRQPQHF. As DNA, the CDR3 is TGTGCCAGTAGTAGAGCGGACAGGGGGCGTCAGCCCCAGCATTTT.

The genes are TRBV18 and TRBJ2-7; D might be TRBD1 or TRBD2, each matching 5 bases. V was clipped by 0 bases and J by 2 bases, with 11 bases between them. The germline CDR1 and CDR2 sequences are KGHSH and LQKENI. The CDR3 is 15 amino acids. The CDR3 nucleotides read TGTGCCAGCTCACCACCTCAGGGACGTACCTACGAGCAGTACTTC. The encoded protein is CASSPPQGRTYEQYF.

V and J are TRBV20-1 and TRBJ2-3, with 7 nucleotides matching TRBD2. Trimming removed 6 bases from V and 0 bases from J; junction bases left unmatched: 9. Germline CDR1 DFQATT, CDR2 SNEGSKA (reference sequence). The CDR3 is 15 residues long. The CDR3 DNA follows: TGCAGTGCCAGCGGGGAGAGCTCTAGCACAGATACGCAGTATTTT. Translated: CSASGESSSTDTQYF.

This clonotype was seen a few times. This chain connects TRBV25-1 to TRBJ1-1, with 10 bases matching TRBD1. This CDR3 has 13 amino acids. J was trimmed by 2 bases and V by 10 bases; bases with no gene match: 4. CDR1 and CDR2 from the germline V gene are MGHDK and SYGVNS. This CDR3 reads CATGTGVNTEAFF. For the CDR3, the DNA is TGTGCCACCGGGACAGGGGTAAACACTGAAGCTTTCTTT.

This clonotype appeared a few times. This may stem from a read error, because a much larger clone lies one nucleotide away. As the CDR3 is not closed by the conserved phenylalanine or tryptophan, this likely results from a read error. DNA for the CDR3: TGTGCCAGCAGTTACGCCCCTGGACAGAACACTGAAGCTTTCTGT. Translating it yields CASSYAPGQNTEAFC. The chain combines TRBV6-6 with TRBJ1-1, with a possible D match to TRBD1 (5 bases). This CDR3 spans 15 amino acids. V lost 2 bases, J lost 1 base, and 11 bases lay in between. CDR1 MNHNY and CDR2 SVGAGI come from the germline V gene (reference sequence).

The table lists this clonotype with many counts. The J gene is TRBJ1-3, the V gene TRBV11-2; D is undetermined. The V gene lost 0 bases and the J gene lost 5 bases, with 14 bases spanning the gap. This CDR3 is built from 16 residues. In germline, CDR1 is SGHAT, CDR2 FQNNGV. CDR3 DNA sequence: TGTGCCAGCAGCTTAGAATTAGCTGGCAGTCGAAACACCATATATTTT. Translated: CASSLELAGSRNTIYF. The whole variable domain, remainder taken from reference TRBV11-2 and TRBJ1-3, is EAGVAQSPRYKIIEKRQSVAFWCNPISGHATLYWYQQILGQGPKLLIQFQNNGVVDDSQLPKDRFSAERLKGVDSTLKIQPAKLEDSAVYLCASSLELAGSRNTIYFGEGSWLTVV.

This clonotype was picked up many times. V gene TRBV5-1 combines with J gene TRBJ2-5; weak D call: TRBD1 (6 bases). Trimming pared 5 bases from V and 3 bases from J, leaving 11 bases between. This CDR3 is built from 13 residues. The germline gives CDR1 SGHRS, CDR2 YFSETQ. In DNA, the CDR3 is TGCGCCAGCAGGGGGGCCAGGGAAGAGACCCAGTACTTC. Amino acid sequence: CASRGAREETQYF.

This clonotype was counted many times. This chain uses TRBV20-1 with TRBJ2-7, with TRBD2 as a possible D gene (5 bases). Trimming stripped 0 bases from V and 3 bases from J, with 9 bases between. Germline CDR1 reads DFQATT; CDR2 reads SNEGSKA (reference sequence). This CDR3 has 13 amino acids. The CDR3 DNA reads TGCAGTGCTAGAGAAGAGGGAGTCTACGAGCAGTACTTC. This codes for CSAREEGVYEQYF.

This clonotype was detected ten times or more. This sequence joins TRBV12-3 or TRBV12-4 and TRBJ2-1; weak D call: TRBD2 (5 bases). Trimming shortened V by 3 bases and J by 4 bases, and 16 bases separated the two germline ends. This CDR3 spans 16 amino acids. CDR3 nucleotides: TGTGCCAGCAGTTTTTCGGTACTAGTGACGTACAATGAGCAGTTCTTC. It yields the protein CASSFSVLVTYNEQFF.

This clonotype was seen a handful of times. A much bigger clone sits one base away, suggesting this may be a read error. It is likely a read error, because the conserved phenylalanine at the end of the CDR3 is missing. The chain joins TRBV4-1 to TRBJ1-1; D possibly corresponds to TRBD1 (5 bases). Germline V gives CDR1 MGHRA, CDR2 YSYEKL. This CDR3 is 14 amino acids long. V was clipped by 4 bases and J by 4 bases, with 13 bases between them. CDR3 bases: TGCGCCAGCAGCCCTCGGCAGGGAGTCACTGAAGCTTTCTGT. Its protein is CASSPRQGVTEAFC.

This clonotype was detected only a few times. The chain couples TRBV18 to TRBJ1-5; a possible D gene is TRBD1 (5 bases). Germline-derived CDR1 and CDR2 are KGHSH and LQKENI. V lost 4 bases, J lost 0 bases, and 13 bases lay in between. CDR3 size: 16 residues. CDR3 DNA: TGTGCCAGCTCACAGATCGACAGTTATAGCAATCAGCCCCAGCATTTT. Amino acids: CASSQIDSYSNQPQHF.

This clonotype appeared many times. The genes are TRBV5-1 and TRBJ2-7; 9 bases agree with TRBD1. Germline CDR1 is SGHRS and CDR2 is YFSETQ. J was trimmed by 4 bases and V by 0 bases; bases with no gene match: 8. This CDR3 comprises 16 residues. The CDR3 here is CASSLGSTGGGYEQYF. In DNA form, the CDR3 reads TGCGCCAGCAGCTTGGGTTCAACAGGGGGCGGTTACGAGCAGTACTTC.

This clonotype was counted ten times or more. The chain uses TRBV5-1 and TRBJ2-5; the match to TRBD1 covers 7 bases. CDR1 and CDR2 from the germline V gene are SGHRS and YFSETQ. The CDR3 totals 14 residues. The V segment lost 6 bases and the J segment 4 bases; nucleotides outside the gene matches: 9. The CDR3 sequence: CASNQDRSGETQYF. The CDR3 DNA follows: TGCGCCAGCAACCAGGACAGGTCGGGAGAGACCCAGTACTTC. Full variable domain (outside the CDR3, taken from reference TRBV5-1 and TRBJ2-5): KAGVTQTPRYLIKTRGQQVTLSCSPISGHRSVSWYQQTPGQGLQFLFEYFSETQRNKGNFPGRFSGRQFSNSRSEMNVSTLELGDSALYLCASNQDRSGETQYFGPGTRLLVL.

In this sample, this clonotype turned up many times. This CDR3 is CASSGTGSSYEQYF. CDR3 DNA sequence: TGTGCCAGCAGCGGGACAGGGAGCTCCTACGAGCAGTACTTC. This sequence joins TRBV12-3 or TRBV12-4 and TRBJ2-7; the match to TRBD1 covers 9 bases. Trimming at V came to 6 bases and at J to 0 bases, leaving 3 bases not matched to a gene. CDR3 length: 14 residues.

With regard to this clonotype: Being one base from a much bigger clone, this may be a read error. This chain connects TRBV20-1 to TRBJ1-1; D not resolved. The ends were cut back, 7 bases at V and 2 bases at J, with 11 bases in the middle. Germline assignment: CDR1 DFQATT and CDR2 SNEGSKA (reference sequence). The CDR3 has 12 residues. The DNA of the CDR3 is TGCAGTGAAAGAGTCGTCAACACTGAAGCTTTCTTT. Encoded protein: CSERVVNTEAFF.

This clonotype was recorded many times. This chain connects TRBV12-3 or TRBV12-4 to TRBJ2-2, with D perhaps TRBD1 or TRBD2 (5 bases each). The CDR3 consists of 14 residues. Trimming removed 6 bases from V and 6 bases from J, with 14 bases in between. Here the CDR3 DNA reads TGTGCCAGCAGCCCTGGCAGGGACGCCGGGGAGCTGTTTTTT. This encodes CASSPGRDAGELFF.

In its sample, this clonotype was seen many times. The gene calls are TRBV7-2 and TRBJ1-6; 7 nucleotides align to TRBD1. Germline V gives CDR1 SGHTA, CDR2 FQGNSA. The CDR3 extends over 16 amino acids. V was clipped by 1 base and J by 8 bases; unmatched bases: 8. CDR3 sequence (DNA): TGTGCCAGCAGCTTAGACCGACAGGGCAGGGATTCACCCCTCCACTTT. Protein product: CASSLDRQGRDSPLHF.

This clonotype was seen at least ten times. The chain carries TRBV14 and TRBJ2-1, with D unclear. V dropped 2 bases and J dropped 6 bases, with 14 bases sitting between them. CDR3 length: 15 residues. Germline V gene sequence: CDR1 SGHDN, CDR2 FVKESK. The CDR3 coding sequence is TGTGCCAGCAGCCAAAGTCTCCTAGAACTCAATGAGCAGTTCTTC. Amino acids: CASSQSLLELNEQFF.

This clonotype was detected ten times or more. The V and J genes are TRBV20-1 and TRBJ1-1; the D gene is possibly TRBD1 (6 bases). The CDR3 runs 14 residues. Germline CDR1 DFQATT, CDR2 SNEGSKA (reference sequence). With 5 bases removed from V and 1 base from J, the gap between germline ends came to 14 bases. CDR3 DNA: TGCAGTGCTTCCTCCGGGACACCGAACACTGAAGCTTTCTTT. Its translation is CSASSGTPNTEAFF.

This clonotype was seen many times. The V call is TRBV7-9, the J call TRBJ1-3, with unresolved D. With 3 bases removed from V and 0 bases from J, the gap between germline ends came to 9 bases. Germline-derived CDR1 and CDR2 are SEHNR and FQNEAQ (reference sequence). This CDR3 has 15 residues. Written as DNA, the CDR3 is TGTGCCAGCAGCTTCCTGGAGAGCTCTGGAAACACCATATATTTT. This encodes CASSFLESSGNTIYF.

This clonotype was counted ten times or more. This chain connects TRBV28 to TRBJ2-1; D is possibly TRBD2 (6 bases). Germline loops: CDR1 MDHEN, CDR2 SYDVKM. V lost 7 bases and J lost 0, with 13 bases in between. The CDR3 runs to 15 residues. This chain's CDR3 is CASTLLADSYNEQFF. CDR3 sequence (DNA): TGTGCCAGCACCTTATTAGCGGACTCCTACAATGAGCAGTTCTTC.

The sample holds many counts of this clonotype. The chain recombines TRBV20-1 with TRBJ1-5, with 8 bases identical to TRBD1. The CDR3 extends over 15 amino acids. Germline V gene lookup returns CDR1 DFQATT and CDR2 SNEGSKA (reference sequence). Trimming removed 0 bases from V and 4 bases from J; junction bases left unmatched: 5. The DNA of the CDR3 is TGCAGTGCTAGAGAAACCGGGACAGGAAATCAGCCCCAGCATTTT. Amino acids: CSARETGTGNQPQHF.